Sequencing of this TCR beta chain was carried out in a study of T cells after yellow fever vaccination. TCRdb re-derived calls from the 5' RACE reads in MiXCR, one entry per CDR3 protein. The repertoire consists of 300,000 to 400,000 distinct CDR3 sequences, with roughly 9.4% occurring once and the leading ten covering roughly 17%. V was trimmed by 6 bases and J by 0 bases, leaving 14 bases between them. In germline, CDR1 is DFQATT, CDR2 SNEGSKA (reference sequence). This CDR3 has 15 residues. Many counts were recorded for this clonotype. V is TRBV20-1 and J is TRBJ2-2, with D perhaps TRBD1 (6 bases). The source of this sequence is a man aged 18 to 29 who received the YFV17D yellow fever vaccine. The material sequenced was PBMCs, taken on the day of the first yellow fever vaccination. This CDR3 reads CSAEPGQSNTGELFF. The CDR3 DNA reads as TGCAGTGCGGAACCGGGACAATCGAACACCGGGGAGCTGTTTTTT.